Presented here are 30 T cell receptor beta chains from one specimen sequenced in a study of beta chain features in type 1 diabetes. Expressed TCRB transcripts were sequenced after all isolated RNA was converted to cDNA. Method: immunoSEQ multiplex PCR; TCRdb's copy keeps in-frame clones and lacks some. The table includes approximately 44,000 clones, roughly 56% detected once. Material: Tregs from blood. Receptors originate from a woman in her late teens or twenties in good health.

The chain joins TRBV7-8 to TRBJ1-1, with D possibly being TRBD1 (6 bases). Germline V gives CDR1 SGHVS, CDR2 FQNEAQ. V was shortened by 1 base and J by 0 bases, with 9 bases between the two germline ends. CDR3 length: 15 amino acids. CDR3 nucleotide sequence: TGTGCCAGCAGCTTAGGGGGACACTTGAACACTGAAGCTTTCTTT. This translates into CASSLGGHLNTEAFF.

This clone was detected a few times. This chain links TRBV7-2 with TRBJ2-7, with TRBD2 matching over 8 bases. This CDR3 has 14 residues. Germline loops: CDR1 SGHTA, CDR2 FQGNSA. V lost 4 bases to trimming and J lost 3 bases; unmatched junction nucleotides: 5. CDR3 nucleotides: TGTGCCAGCAGCTCGGGACTAGTAAACTACGAGCAGTACTTC. Translated: CASSSGLVNYEQYF.

The chain recombines TRBV2 with TRBJ2-1; 12 bases map to TRBD2. V shed 4 bases, J shed 9 bases, and the junction held 7 bases outside the gene matches. CDR3 length: 15 amino acids. CDR1 and CDR2 (germline): SNHLY, FYNNEI. CDR3 sequence reads: CASSGTSGMVGEQFF. CDR3 DNA: TGTGCCAGCAGTGGGACTAGCGGGATGGTGGGTGAGCAGTTCTTC. The variable domain in full, with the rest retrieved from reference TRBV2 and TRBJ2-1, is EPEVTQTPSHQVTQMGQEVILRCVPISNHLYFYWYRQILGQKVEFLVSFYNNEISEKSEIFDDQFSVERPDGSNFTLKIRSTKLEDSAMYFCASSGTSGMVGEQFFGPGTRLTVL.

The CDR3 is CASSEFRVTEAFF. In nucleotides, the CDR3 is TGCGCCAGCAGTGAGTTCAGGGTCACTGAAGCTTTCTTT. This chain links TRBV10-2 with TRBJ1-1; D perhaps matches TRBD1 (5 bases). Trimming pared 1 base from V and 4 bases from J, leaving 7 bases between. The CDR3 spans 13 residues. Germline loops: CDR1 WSHSY, CDR2 SAAADI.

The rearrangement uses TRBV5-1 and TRBJ2-1; TRBD2 matches at 10 bases. This CDR3 is built from 15 residues. The V and J ends lost 4 bases and 8 bases, in that order; junction bases with no gene match: 9. Germline V gene sequence: CDR1 SGHRS, CDR2 YFSETQ. The CDR3 DNA reads as TGCGCCAGCAGCCGTTCCACTAGCGGGATCGATGAGCAGTTCTTC. It yields the protein CASSRSTSGIDEQFF. Together with reference TRBV5-1 and TRBJ2-1, the CDR3 gives the full variable domain: KAGVTQTPRYLIKTRGQQVTLSCSPISGHRSVSWYQQTPGQGLQFLFEYFSETQRNKGNFPGRFSGRQFSNSRSEMNVSTLELGDSALYLCASSRSTSGIDEQFFGPGTRLTVL.

This clone has a handful of counts. V gene TRBV6-5 combines with J gene TRBJ2-1; D perhaps matches TRBD2 (6 bases). The CDR3 loop spans 15 amino acids. CDR1 and CDR2 from the germline V gene are MNHEY and SVGAGI. V was trimmed by 7 bases and J by 6 bases, leaving 19 bases between them. The CDR3 DNA sequence: TGTGCCAGCACCCCCGGGGGAAAGGCCTTCAATGAGCAGTTCTTC. Its protein product is CASTPGGKAFNEQFF.

This clone is labeled as medium-sized. This chain links TRBV7-2 with TRBJ2-7, with 7 bases lining up with TRBD2. This CDR3 comprises 14 residues. J gave up 3 bases and V 6 bases, and 8 bases lay outside the gene matches. Germline CDR1 is SGHTA and CDR2 is FQGNSA. The CDR3 is CASRFGGSVYEQYF. CDR3 DNA: TGTGCCAGCAGGTTTGGCGGGAGCGTCTACGAGCAGTACTTC.

V and J are TRBV7-2 and TRBJ2-7; TRBD2 agrees at 13 bases. CDR3 size: 16 residues. V lost 2 bases, J lost 4 bases, and 5 bases stayed unmatched. Germline-derived CDR1 and CDR2 are SGHTA and FQGNSA. CDR3 coding DNA: TGTGCCAGCAGCTTACCGGGACTAGCGGGAAGATACGAGCAGTACTTC. Its protein product is CASSLPGLAGRYEQYF.

This chain uses TRBV30 with TRBJ2-5, with a tentative D call TRBD1 (5 bases). CDR3 size: 11 residues. Trimming took off 6 bases at V and 6 bases at J, with 11 bases between the two ends. Looked up from germline, CDR1 is GTSNPN and CDR2 is SVGIG (reference sequence). The CDR3 spells CACDRGQTQYF. CDR3 nucleotide sequence: TGTGCCTGCGACAGAGGCCAGACCCAGTACTTC.

The chain uses TRBV5-6 and TRBJ1-2, with D possibly matching TRBD1 (6 bases). Germline V gene data show CDR1 as SGHDT and CDR2 as YYEEEE. CDR3 length: 13 residues. V was clipped by 4 bases and J by 3 bases, with 10 bases between them. The CDR3: CASSMGGDYGYTF. CDR3 DNA: TGTGCCAGCAGCATGGGGGGCGACTATGGCTACACCTTC.

This clone was seen only a few times. CDR3 bases: TGTGCCAGCAGCTTGGAACAGGGGGAAGGTTCACCCCTCCACTTT. This gives the protein CASSLEQGEGSPLHF. The V call is TRBV5-5, the J call TRBJ1-6, with 8 bases lining up with TRBD1. The CDR3 loop spans 15 amino acids. The germline gives CDR1 SGHKS, CDR2 YYEKEE (reference sequence). J was trimmed by 9 bases and V by 0 bases; bases with no gene match: 5. Full variable domain (missing parts from reference TRBV5-5 and TRBJ1-6): DAGVTQSPTHLIKTRGQQVTLRCSPISGHKSVSWYQQVLGQGPQFIFQYYEKEERGRGNFPDRFSARQFPNYSSELNVNALLLGDSALYLCASSLEQGEGSPLHFGNGTRLTVT.

The rearrangement joins TRBV9 to TRBJ2-3, with 10 nucleotides matching TRBD1. The CDR3 length is 15 residues. V lost 1 base and J lost 8; bases outside the gene matches: 7. CDR1 and CDR2 (germline): SGDLS, YYNGEE. The CDR3, as DNA: TGTGCCAGCAGCGTACTTGGGACAGGGGATTCTACGCAGTATTTT. Its protein is CASSVLGTGDSTQYF.

V is TRBV5-1 and J is TRBJ2-2; 8 bases align to TRBD1. This CDR3 spans 14 amino acids. The germline gives CDR1 SGHRS, CDR2 YFSETQ. Trimming at V came to 5 bases and at J to 2 bases, leaving 2 bases not matched to a gene. The CDR3 DNA reads as TGCGCCAGCAGGGACAGGGATAACACCGGGGAGCTGTTTTTT. This gives the protein CASRDRDNTGELFF. Filled out from reference TRBV5-1 and TRBJ2-2, the complete variable domain reads KAGVTQTPRYLIKTRGQQVTLSCSPISGHRSVSWYQQTPGQGLQFLFEYFSETQRNKGNFPGRFSGRQFSNSRSEMNVSTLELGDSALYLCASRDRDNTGELFFGEGSRLTVL.

This clone was seen only once. The gene calls are TRBV18 and TRBJ2-7, with a possible D match to TRBD1 (6 bases). The V end was cut by 1 base, the J end by 0 bases, with 10 bases between. Germline loops: CDR1 KGHSH, CDR2 LQKENI. The CDR3 has 15 amino acids. In DNA, the CDR3 is TGTGCCAGCTCACCACGCCAGGGGAGCTCCTACGAGCAGTACTTC. Translation: CASSPRQGSSYEQYF. Full variable domain (remainder filled in from reference TRBV18 and TRBJ2-7): NAGVMQNPRHLVRRRGQEARLRCSPMKGHSHVYWYRQLPEEGLKFMVYLQKENIIDESGMPKERFSAEFPKEGPSILRIQQVVRGDSAAYFCASSPRQGSSYEQYFGPGTRLTVT.

The rearrangement uses TRBV5-1 and TRBJ2-5; TRBD1 might be the D (7 bases). V was trimmed by 4 bases and J by 10 bases, leaving 17 bases between them. The germline V gene has CDR1 SGHRS and CDR2 YFSETQ. The CDR3 contains 13 residues. The CDR3 protein is CASSANNRGGQYF. The CDR3 nucleotides are TGCGCCAGCAGCGCCAACAACAGGGGAGGCCAGTACTTC.

The chain recombines TRBV11-2 with TRBJ2-5, with 8 bases identical to TRBD2. Trimming removed 1 base from V and 5 bases from J; junction bases left unmatched: 9. The CDR3 spans 16 residues. Looked up from germline, CDR1 is SGHAT and CDR2 is FQNNGV. CDR3 loop: CASSLGAAGGRETQYF. CDR3 in DNA: TGTGCCAGCAGCTTAGGTGCCGCGGGAGGTCGGGAGACCCAGTACTTC.

The chain recombines TRBV11-2 with TRBJ2-7; D ambiguous. CDR1 and CDR2 from the germline V gene are SGHAT and FQNNGV. The V and J ends lost 0 bases and 3 bases respectively, with 18 bases between them. The CDR3 has 17 amino acids. CDR3 protein: CASSLDLAQRRNYEQYF. Written as DNA, the CDR3 is TGTGCCAGCAGCTTAGATCTGGCCCAGCGCCGAAACTACGAGCAGTACTTC. Together with reference TRBV11-2 and TRBJ2-7, the CDR3 gives the full variable domain: EAGVAQSPRYKIIEKRQSVAFWCNPISGHATLYWYQQILGQGPKLLIQFQNNGVVDDSQLPKDRFSAERLKGVDSTLKIQPAKLEDSAVYLCASSLDLAQRRNYEQYFGPGTRLTVT.

This rearrangement joins TRBV6-1 to TRBJ2-1, with TRBD2 identical over 8 bases. The CDR3 length is 17 residues. CDR1 MNHNS and CDR2 SASEGT come from the germline V gene. V trimming: 4 bases; J trimming: 0 bases; junction bases outside the gene matches: 8. In nucleotides, the CDR3 is TGTGCCAGCAGTGTCGGACTAGCTTGGAGCTCCTACAATGAGCAGTTCTTC. The encoded protein is CASSVGLAWSSYNEQFF.

The chain employs TRBV30 and TRBJ1-2, with 9 bases aligning to TRBD1. The CDR3 consists of 14 residues. The V gene end was trimmed by 3 bases and the J gene end by 3 bases; junction bases not matched to a gene: 5. Germline V gene data show CDR1 as GTSNPN and CDR2 as SVGIG (reference sequence). CDR3 sequence reads: CAWRHRDRDYGYTF. The CDR3 nucleotides read TGTGCCTGGAGGCACCGGGACAGGGACTATGGCTACACCTTC.

V usage is TRBV28 and J usage is TRBJ1-2; 9 nucleotides align to TRBD1. This CDR3 is 16 amino acids long. Germline V gene data show CDR1 as MDHEN and CDR2 as SYDVKM. The junction had 9 bases not matched to a gene; V was cut back by 2 bases and J by 5 bases. For the CDR3, the DNA is TGTGCCAGCAGTTTAGGATCCGGGACAGGGACATATGGCTACACCTTC. Protein: CASSLGSGTGTYGYTF.

The chain links TRBV29-1 to TRBJ2-3, with 7 bases aligning to TRBD2. Germline V lookup: CDR1 SQVTM, CDR2 ANQGSEA. The ends lost 6 bases at V and 0 bases at J; junction bases unmatched: 6. The CDR3 consists of 14 residues. This CDR3 is CSVAAGASTDTQYF. CDR3 bases: TGCAGCGTGGCGGCGGGAGCCAGCACAGATACGCAGTATTTT.

The CDR3 region is CASSIIAGGVVETQYF. The CDR3 nucleotides read TGTGCCAGTAGTATAATAGCGGGAGGTGTAGTGGAGACCCAGTACTTC. The chain recombines TRBV19 with TRBJ2-5; TRBD2 matches 10 bases. V trimming: 2 bases; J trimming: 5 bases; junction bases outside the gene matches: 8. This CDR3 spans 16 amino acids. Germline CDR1 is LNHDA and CDR2 is SQIVND (reference sequence). The variable domain in full, with the rest retrieved from reference TRBV19 and TRBJ2-5, is DGGITQSPKYLFRKEGQNVTLSCEQNLNHDAMYWYRQDPGQGLRLIYYSQIVNDFQKGDIAEGYSVSREKKESFPLTVTSAQKNPTAFYLCASSIIAGGVVETQYFGPGTRLLVL.

The chain joins TRBV28 to TRBJ2-7, with D maybe TRBD1 (7 bases). The V gene's germline CDR1 is MDHEN and CDR2 SYDVKM. Deletions cut 7 bases from V and 2 bases from J, with 15 bases between. The CDR3 length is 14 residues. The CDR3 spells CASTAGGKAYEQYF. The CDR3, as DNA: TGTGCCAGCACCGCAGGGGGGAAAGCCTACGAGCAGTACTTC.

There are a few counts of this clone. The chain recombines TRBV25-1 with TRBJ2-5, with 8 nucleotides matching TRBD2. This CDR3 is built from 16 residues. The V gene's germline CDR1 is MGHDK and CDR2 SYGVNS. V lost 4 bases and J lost 5; bases outside the gene matches: 12. The CDR3 DNA follows: TGTGCCAGCAGTGTAGGAAAAGCGGGAGCGATCGAGACCCAGTACTTC. Translation: CASSVGKAGAIETQYF.

This rearrangement joins TRBV6-5 to TRBJ2-3, with unresolved D. Germline CDR1 and CDR2: MNHEY and SVGAGI. Deletions cut 6 bases from V and 1 base from J, with 11 bases between. The CDR3 consists of 14 residues. CDR3 in DNA: TGTGCCAGCAGGCTAGGTCTAGGCACAGATACGCAGTATTTT. It is translated as CASRLGLGTDTQYF.

This chain connects TRBV4-2 to TRBJ1-1; D gene unclear. Deletions cut 4 bases from V and 1 base from J, with 10 bases between. Germline V gene data show CDR1 as LGHNA and CDR2 as YNFKEQ. The CDR3 extends over 14 amino acids. The CDR3 region is CASSREGANTEAFF. The CDR3 nucleotides are TGTGCCAGCAGCCGGGAGGGTGCGAACACTGAAGCTTTCTTT.

This clone was detected a few times. The rearrangement joins TRBV28 to TRBJ1-4; D is unclear. CDR3 length equals 14 residues. The ends were cut back, 5 bases at V and 8 bases at J, with 15 bases in the middle. Germline assignment: CDR1 MDHEN and CDR2 SYDVKM. Here the CDR3 DNA reads TGTGCCAGCAGTATACCGGGAAATCAAGAAAAACTGTTTTTT. Amino acids: CASSIPGNQEKLFF. Filled out from reference TRBV28 and TRBJ1-4, the complete variable domain reads DVKVTQSSRYLVKRTGEKVFLECVQDMDHENMFWYRQDPGLGLRLIYFSYDVKMKEKGDIPEGYSVSREKKERFSLILESASTNQTSMYLCASSIPGNQEKLFFGSGTQLSVL.

The chain employs TRBV28 and TRBJ2-2; the match to TRBD1 covers 8 bases. Unmatched junction bases numbered 13, after V lost 6 bases and J lost 1 base. The CDR3 is 18 residues long. Per germline, CDR1 MDHEN and CDR2 SYDVKM. For the CDR3, the DNA is TGTGCCAGCAGCACCCCCCTCGGACAGGGAGGGAACACCGGGGAGCTGTTTTTT. Translated: CASSTPLGQGGNTGELFF.

This clone came up a few times. The V gene is TRBV11-1, the J gene TRBJ2-5, with D tentatively TRBD2 (6 bases). Trimming stripped 3 bases from V and 3 bases from J, with 11 bases between. Germline V gives CDR1 SGHAT, CDR2 FQDESV (reference sequence). The CDR3 consists of 14 residues. DNA of the CDR3: TGTGCCAGCAGCTTCACAAGACTAGAAGAGACCCAGTACTTC. Amino acids: CASSFTRLEETQYF.

The gene calls are TRBV2 and TRBJ1-3; D remains ambiguous. Trimming shortened V by 3 bases and J by 0 bases, and 9 bases separated the two germline ends. Germline V gene sequence: CDR1 SNHLY, CDR2 FYNNEI. This CDR3 has 15 residues. This CDR3 is CASSDRGYSGNTIYF. In nucleotides, the CDR3 is TGTGCCAGCAGTGACAGAGGTTACTCTGGAAACACCATATATTTT.